One sample yielded the 3 T cell receptor beta chains listed below, sequenced in a study of T cells in tuberculosis. Time point denoted: new active TB diagnosis, blood taken before or within 7 days of starting treatment. TCRdb keeps only in-frame clones here, not all; method: immunoSEQ multiplex PCR. This sample has around 35,000 clones, with 91% found just once. Sample: PBMCs, taken at tuberculosis diagnosis. The receptors originated from an adult with tuberculosis.

V is TRBV11-2 and J is TRBJ1-1; no reliable D call. Germline lookup yields CDR1 SGHAT and CDR2 FQNNGV. Trimming removed 5 bases from V and 5 bases from J, with 12 bases in between. CDR3 size: 13 residues. CDR3 amino acids: CASSPEGRTEAFF. Here the CDR3 DNA reads TGTGCCAGCAGCCCCGAAGGGAGGACTGAAGCTTTCTTT. Full variable domain (remainder filled in from reference TRBV11-2 and TRBJ1-1): EAGVAQSPRYKIIEKRQSVAFWCNPISGHATLYWYQQILGQGPKLLIQFQNNGVVDDSQLPKDRFSAERLKGVDSTLKIQPAKLEDSAVYLCASSPEGRTEAFFGQGTRLTVV.

The V call is TRBV21-1, the J call TRBJ2-7; TRBD1, the table's D call, was not compared with the DNA. TRBV21-1 is deemed a pseudogene. The CDR3 is 15 residues long. The CDR3 region is CASSNLQGLSYEQYF. DNA of the CDR3: TGTGCCAGCAGCAATTTGCAGGGCCTCTCCTACGAGCAGTACTTC.

The rearrangement links TRBV5-1 to TRBJ2-7, with TRBD1 matching over 10 bases. The V segment lost 4 bases and the J segment 0 bases; nucleotides outside the gene matches: 7. The CDR3 runs to 16 residues. CDR1 SGHRS and CDR2 YFSETQ come from the germline V gene. This chain's CDR3 is CASSGDRDRGSYEQYF. In nucleotides, the CDR3 is TGCGCCAGCAGCGGGGACCGGGACAGGGGCTCCTACGAGCAGTACTTC.